This T cell receptor (beta chain) was sequenced during a study of T-cell reconstitution after alpha-beta-depleted transplantation in children. This sample's TCRbeta library carried unique molecular identifier barcodes. One entry per CDR3 protein results from TCRdb running MiXCR on the PCR reads. The sample contains hundreds of thousands of distinct CDR3 sequences, 10% to 15% of which appear only once. The CDR3 has 12 amino acids. The germline V and J ends were trimmed by 6 bases and 6 bases, with 9 bases remaining between them. Germline CDR1 and CDR2: ENHRY and SYGVKD. The V call is TRBV10-3, the J call TRBJ2-1; weak D call: TRBD1 (6 bases). Sample: PBMCs, mostly from graft donor cells, taken 360 days after TCRalphabeta/CD19-depleted stem cell transplant. The TCR was taken from a male patient younger than 18 who had a stem cell transplant for acute myeloid leukemia, so the T cells may come from the graft donor. The CDR3 is CAIRLTGNEQFF. The CDR3 bases are TGTGCCATCAGACTGACAGGCAATGAGCAGTTCTTC.